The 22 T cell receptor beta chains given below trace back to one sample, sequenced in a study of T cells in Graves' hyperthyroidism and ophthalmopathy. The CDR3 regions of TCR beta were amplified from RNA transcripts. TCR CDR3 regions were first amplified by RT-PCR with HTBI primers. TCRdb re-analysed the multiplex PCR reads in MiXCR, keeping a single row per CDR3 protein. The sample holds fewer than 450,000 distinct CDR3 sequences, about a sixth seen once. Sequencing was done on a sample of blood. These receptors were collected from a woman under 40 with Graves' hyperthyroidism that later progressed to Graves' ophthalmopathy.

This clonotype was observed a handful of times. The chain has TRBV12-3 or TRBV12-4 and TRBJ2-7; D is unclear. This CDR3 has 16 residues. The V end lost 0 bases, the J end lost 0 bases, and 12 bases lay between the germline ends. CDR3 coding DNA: TGTGCCAGCAGTTTAGCTGCCGATTCAATCTCCTACGAGCAGTACTTC. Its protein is CASSLAADSISYEQYF.

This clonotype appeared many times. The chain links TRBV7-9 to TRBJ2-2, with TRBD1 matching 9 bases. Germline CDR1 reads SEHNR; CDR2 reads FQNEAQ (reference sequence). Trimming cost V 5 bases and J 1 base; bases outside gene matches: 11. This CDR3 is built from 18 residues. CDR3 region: CASSPFGTGPQNTGELFF. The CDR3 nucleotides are TGTGCCAGCAGCCCCTTTGGGACAGGGCCCCAGAACACCGGGGAGCTGTTTTTT.

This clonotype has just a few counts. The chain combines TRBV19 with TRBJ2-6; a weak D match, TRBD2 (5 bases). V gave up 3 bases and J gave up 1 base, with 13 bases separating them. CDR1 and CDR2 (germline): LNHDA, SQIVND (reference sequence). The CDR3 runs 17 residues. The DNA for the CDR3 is TGTGCCAGTAGTATCGGGAACATCGGATCTGGGGCCAACGTCCTGACTTTC. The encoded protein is CASSIGNIGSGANVLTF.

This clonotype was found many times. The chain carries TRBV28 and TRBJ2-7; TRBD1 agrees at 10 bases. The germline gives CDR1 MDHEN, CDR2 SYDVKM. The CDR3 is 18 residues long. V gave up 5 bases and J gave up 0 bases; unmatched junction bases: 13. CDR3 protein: CASSPVAPGTGDSYEQYF. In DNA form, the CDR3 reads TGTGCCAGCAGTCCGGTCGCCCCCGGGACAGGGGACTCCTACGAGCAGTACTTC.

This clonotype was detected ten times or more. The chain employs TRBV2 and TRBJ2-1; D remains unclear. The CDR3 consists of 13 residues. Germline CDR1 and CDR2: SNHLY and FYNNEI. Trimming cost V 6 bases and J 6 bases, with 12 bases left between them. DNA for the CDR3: TGTGCCAGCAGGGCGAGACGTGGCAATGAGCAGTTCTTC. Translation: CASRARRGNEQFF.

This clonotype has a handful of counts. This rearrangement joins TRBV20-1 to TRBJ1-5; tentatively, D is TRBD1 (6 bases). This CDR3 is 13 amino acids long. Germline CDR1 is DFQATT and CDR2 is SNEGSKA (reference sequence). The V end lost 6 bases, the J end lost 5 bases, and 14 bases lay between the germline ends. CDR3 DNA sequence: TGCAGTGCAGCCCGGGACACGGATCAGCCCCAGCATTTT. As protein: CSAARDTDQPQHF.

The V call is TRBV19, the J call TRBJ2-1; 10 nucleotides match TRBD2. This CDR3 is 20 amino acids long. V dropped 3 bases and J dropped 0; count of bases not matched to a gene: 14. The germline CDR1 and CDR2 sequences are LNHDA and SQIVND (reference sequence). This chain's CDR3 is CASSIWSSGRGGSSYNEQFF. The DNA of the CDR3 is TGTGCCAGTAGTATTTGGTCTAGCGGGAGAGGAGGAAGCTCCTACAATGAGCAGTTCTTC.

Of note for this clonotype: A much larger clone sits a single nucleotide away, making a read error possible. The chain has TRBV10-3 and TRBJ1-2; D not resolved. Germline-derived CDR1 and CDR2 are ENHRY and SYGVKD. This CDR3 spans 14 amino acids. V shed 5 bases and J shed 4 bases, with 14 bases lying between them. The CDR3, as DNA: TGTGCCATCAGTTACTCGGACTTTGCCTATGGCTACACCTTC. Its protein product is CAISYSDFAYGYTF.

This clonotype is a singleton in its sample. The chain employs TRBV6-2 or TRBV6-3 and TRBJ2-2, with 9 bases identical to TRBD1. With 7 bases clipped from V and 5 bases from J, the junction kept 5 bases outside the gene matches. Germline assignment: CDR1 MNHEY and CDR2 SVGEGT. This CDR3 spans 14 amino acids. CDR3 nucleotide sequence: TGTGCCAGCATCACGACAGGGGGAACCGGGGAGCTGTTTTTT. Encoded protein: CASITTGGTGELFF.

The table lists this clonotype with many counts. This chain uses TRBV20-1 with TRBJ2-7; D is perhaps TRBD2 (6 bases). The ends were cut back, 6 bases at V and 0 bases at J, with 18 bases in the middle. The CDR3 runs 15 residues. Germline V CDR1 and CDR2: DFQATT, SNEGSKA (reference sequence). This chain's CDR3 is CSAPYGGASSYEQYF. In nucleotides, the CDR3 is TGCAGTGCCCCTTATGGCGGGGCGAGCTCCTACGAGCAGTACTTC.

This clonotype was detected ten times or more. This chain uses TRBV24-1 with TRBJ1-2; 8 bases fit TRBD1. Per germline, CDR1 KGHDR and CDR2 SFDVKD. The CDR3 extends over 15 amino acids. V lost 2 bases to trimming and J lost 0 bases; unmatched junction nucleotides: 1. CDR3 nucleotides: TGTGCCACCAGTGATTCGGACAGGGCTAACTATGGCTACACCTTC. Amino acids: CATSDSDRANYGYTF.

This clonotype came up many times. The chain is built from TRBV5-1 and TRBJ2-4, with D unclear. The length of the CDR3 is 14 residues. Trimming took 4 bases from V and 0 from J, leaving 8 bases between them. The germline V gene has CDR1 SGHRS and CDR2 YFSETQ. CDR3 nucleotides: TGCGCCAGCAGCGTCAGTTTAGCCAAAAACATTCAGTACTTC. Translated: CASSVSLAKNIQYF.

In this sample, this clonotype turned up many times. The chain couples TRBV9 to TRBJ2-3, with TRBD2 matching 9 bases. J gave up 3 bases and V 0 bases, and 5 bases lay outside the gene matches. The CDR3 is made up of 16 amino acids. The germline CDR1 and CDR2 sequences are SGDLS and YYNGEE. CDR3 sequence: CASSVGSGSRTDTQYF. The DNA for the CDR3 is TGTGCCAGCAGCGTAGGTAGCGGGAGTCGAACAGATACGCAGTATTTT.

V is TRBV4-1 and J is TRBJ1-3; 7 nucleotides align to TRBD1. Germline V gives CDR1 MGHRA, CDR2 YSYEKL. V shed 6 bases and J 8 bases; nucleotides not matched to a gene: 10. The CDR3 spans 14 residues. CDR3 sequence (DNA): TGCGCCAGCAGGGGAAGGGGGCCCGGTTACACCATATATTTT. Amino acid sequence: CASRGRGPGYTIYF.

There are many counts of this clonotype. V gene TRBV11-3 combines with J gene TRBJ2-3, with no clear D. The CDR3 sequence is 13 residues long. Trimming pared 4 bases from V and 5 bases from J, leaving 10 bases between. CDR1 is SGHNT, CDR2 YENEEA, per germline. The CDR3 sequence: CASSSYSGDTQYF. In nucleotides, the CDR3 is TGTGCCAGCAGCTCGTACTCGGGAGATACGCAGTATTTT.

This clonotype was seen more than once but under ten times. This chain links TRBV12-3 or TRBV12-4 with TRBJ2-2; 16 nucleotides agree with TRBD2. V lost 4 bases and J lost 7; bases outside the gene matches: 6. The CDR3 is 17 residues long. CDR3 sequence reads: CASSWGLAGGQGGELFF. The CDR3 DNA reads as TGTGCCAGCAGTTGGGGACTAGCGGGGGGGCAAGGCGGGGAGCTGTTTTTT.

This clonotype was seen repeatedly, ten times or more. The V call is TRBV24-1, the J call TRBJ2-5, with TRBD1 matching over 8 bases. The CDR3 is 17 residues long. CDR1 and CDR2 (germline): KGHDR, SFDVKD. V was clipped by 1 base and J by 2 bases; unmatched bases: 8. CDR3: CATSDLQGDRIQETQYF. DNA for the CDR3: TGTGCCACCAGTGATTTACAGGGGGACAGGATACAAGAGACCCAGTACTTC.

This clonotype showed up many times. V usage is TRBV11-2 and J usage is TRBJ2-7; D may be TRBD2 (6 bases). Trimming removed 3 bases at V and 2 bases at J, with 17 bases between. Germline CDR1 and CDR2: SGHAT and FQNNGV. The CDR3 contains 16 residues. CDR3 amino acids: CASSFGASASAYEQYF. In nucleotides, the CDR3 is TGTGCCAGCAGCTTCGGGGCTAGCGCGTCGGCCTACGAGCAGTACTTC.

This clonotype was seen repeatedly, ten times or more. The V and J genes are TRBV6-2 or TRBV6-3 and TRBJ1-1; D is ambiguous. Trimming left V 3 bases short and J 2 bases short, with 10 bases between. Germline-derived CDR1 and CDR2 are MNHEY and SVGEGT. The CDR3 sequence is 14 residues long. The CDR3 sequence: CASSYSATNTEAFF. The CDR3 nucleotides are TGTGCCAGCAGTTATTCAGCTACCAACACTGAAGCTTTCTTT.

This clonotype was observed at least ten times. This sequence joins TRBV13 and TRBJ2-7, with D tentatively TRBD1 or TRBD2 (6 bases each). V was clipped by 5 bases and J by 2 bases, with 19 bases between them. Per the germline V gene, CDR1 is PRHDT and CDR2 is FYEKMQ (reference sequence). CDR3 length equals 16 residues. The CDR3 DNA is TGTGCCAGCAGCCCCCCCTGGTTAGGGGGGCCCTACGAGCAGTACTTC. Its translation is CASSPPWLGGPYEQYF.

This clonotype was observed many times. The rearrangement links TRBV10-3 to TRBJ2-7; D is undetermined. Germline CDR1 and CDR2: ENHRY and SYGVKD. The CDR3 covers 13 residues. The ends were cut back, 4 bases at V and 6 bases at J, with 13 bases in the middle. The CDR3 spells CAISAARSPEQYF. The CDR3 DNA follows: TGTGCCATCAGTGCAGCGAGGTCCCCCGAGCAGTACTTC.

The CDR3: CASSDPPGPTQYF. The CDR3, as DNA: TGTGCCAGCAGTGACCCGCCAGGCCCAACGCAGTATTTT. V and J are TRBV2 and TRBJ2-3; D remains unclear. CDR3 length: 13 amino acids. Germline V gene data show CDR1 as SNHLY and CDR2 as FYNNEI. Trimming pared 3 bases from V and 9 bases from J, leaving 13 bases between.